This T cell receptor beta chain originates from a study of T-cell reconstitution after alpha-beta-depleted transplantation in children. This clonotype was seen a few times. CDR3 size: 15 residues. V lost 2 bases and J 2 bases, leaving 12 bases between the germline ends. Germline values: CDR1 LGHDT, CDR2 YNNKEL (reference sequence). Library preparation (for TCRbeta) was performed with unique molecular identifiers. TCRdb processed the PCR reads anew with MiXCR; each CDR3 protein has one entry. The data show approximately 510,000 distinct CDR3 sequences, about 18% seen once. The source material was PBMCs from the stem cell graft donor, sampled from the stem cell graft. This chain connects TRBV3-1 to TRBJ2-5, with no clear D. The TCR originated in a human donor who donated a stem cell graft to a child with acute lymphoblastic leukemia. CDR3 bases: TGTGCCAGCAGCCAAAGAAGGACGGTTCAAGAGACCCAGTACTTC. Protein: CASSQRRTVQETQYF.